This TCR beta chain was retrieved from a study of control samples from healthy donors and cancer patients. Sequencing used immunoSEQ multiplex PCR; TCRdb keeps in-frame clones, though not all of them. The sample has 130,000 or so clones, around 92% seen once. As concerns this clone: Other DNA sequences in this specimen translate into the identical CDR3.

The V end was cut by 1 base, the J end by 0 bases, with 6 bases between. The CDR3 runs to 15 residues. The germline CDR1 and CDR2 sequences are LNHDA and SQIVND (reference sequence). The J gene is TRBJ2-2, the V gene TRBV19; D not resolved. What was sequenced was PBMCs. The clonotype was recovered from a man aged 50-60 years with head and neck cancer. The CDR3 loop reads CASSIGQANTGELFF. DNA for the CDR3: TGTGCCAGTAGTATAGGGCAGGCGAACACCGGGGAGCTGTTTTTT.